Below, 5 T cell receptor beta chains from the same sample are listed, as sequenced in a study of blood T cell repertoires in COVID-19. The repertoire was sequenced with immunoSEQ multiplex PCR; TCRdb's copy has only in-frame clones and lacks some. The sample carries 150,000 or so clones, 80% recorded once. Input material: PBMCs or T cells enriched from blood (not recorded which). Source of these receptors: a man between 35 and 55 years old who had recovered from COVID-19.

For the CDR3, the DNA is TGTGCCAGCAGCTTGGGACAGGGGTTTTATAGCAATCAGCCCCAGCATTTT. Translating gives CASSLGQGFYSNQPQHF. The chain uses TRBV5-8 and TRBJ1-5; 8 bases are a match to TRBD1. The CDR3 is made up of 17 amino acids. J gave up 0 bases and V 0 bases, and 5 bases lay outside the gene matches. Germline V gene lookup returns CDR1 SGHTS and CDR2 YDEGEE.

This chain uses TRBV24-1 with TRBJ1-2, with 8 positions matching TRBD1. The germline V gene has CDR1 KGHDR and CDR2 SFDVKD. This CDR3 comprises 13 residues. J was trimmed by 8 bases and V by 4 bases; bases with no gene match: 5. CDR3 in DNA: TGTGCCACCAGTGAGTCAGGGGGCTACGGCTACACCTTC. This gives the protein CATSESGGYGYTF.

J is TRBJ1-2 and V is TRBV19, with D tentatively TRBD1 (5 bases). The germline CDR1 and CDR2 sequences are LNHDA and SQIVND (reference sequence). The CDR3 has 15 residues. Trimming took off 5 bases at V and 5 bases at J, with 18 bases between the two ends. Here the CDR3 DNA reads TGTGCCAGTAGTTCGGGGGGGACTGCTCAATATGGCTACACCTTC. Translating it yields CASSSGGTAQYGYTF.

CDR3 protein: CASHRTVSSGNTIYF. Written as DNA, the CDR3 is TGTGCCAGCCACCGTACGGTGAGCTCTGGAAACACCATATATTTT. This chain joins TRBV2 and TRBJ1-3; D gene unclear. The germline V gene has CDR1 SNHLY and CDR2 FYNNEI. This CDR3 is 15 amino acids long. V was cut by 8 bases and J by 0 bases, with 14 bases left in between.

This chain connects TRBV10-1 to TRBJ2-7; TRBD2 matches at 13 bases. The trim removed 6 bases at V and 3 bases at J, leaving 11 bases unmatched. The CDR3 is 17 amino acids. From germline, CDR1 is WNHNN and CDR2 SYGVQD (reference sequence). This chain's CDR3 is CASRARTSGGPSYEQYV. The CDR3 DNA is TGCGCCAGCAGGGCTCGGACTAGCGGGGGCCCAAGCTACGAGCAGTACGTC.